The 30 T cell receptor beta chains given below trace back to one sample, sequenced in a study of T cells after yellow fever vaccination. TCRdb re-analysed the 5' RACE reads in MiXCR, keeping a single row per CDR3 protein. Of approximately 580,000 distinct CDR3 sequences in the sample, less than 20% were seen once. The sequencing here drew on PBMCs, taken around 5 days after the first yellow fever vaccination. Every receptor here comes from a man between 18 and 29 years old who received the YFV17D yellow fever vaccine.

This clonotype came up many times. A junction boundary mismatches the germline segment, possibly from a read error. The genes are TRBV7-7 and TRBJ2-1, with a possible D match to TRBD2 (6 bases). The germline gives CDR1 SSHAT, CDR2 FNYEAQ (reference sequence). The CDR3 spans 15 residues. CDR3 nucleotide sequence: TGTGCTAGCAGCGCTCGGGGGAGCTCCTACAATGAGCAGTTCTTC. Its protein is CASSARGSSYNEQFF.

This chain connects TRBV5-4 to TRBJ1-6; TRBD1 aligns across 10 bases. The CDR3 is 17 amino acids. Germline CDR1 is SGHNT and CDR2 is YYREEE (reference sequence). V was clipped by 3 bases and J by 6 bases; unmatched bases: 9. The CDR3 region is CASSWAGTGVRNSPLHF. The CDR3 DNA follows: TGTGCCAGCAGCTGGGCCGGGACAGGGGTCCGTAATTCACCCCTCCACTTT. Complete variable domain (other parts from reference TRBV5-4 and TRBJ1-6): ETGVTQSPTHLIKTRGQQVTLRCSSQSGHNTVSWYQQALGQGPQFIFQYYREEENGRGNFPPRFSGLQFPNYSSELNVNALELDDSALYLCASSWAGTGVRNSPLHFGNGTRLTVT.

This chain uses TRBV7-9 with TRBJ1-2, with a weak D call TRBD1 (5 bases). CDR3 length: 15 residues. V gave up 5 bases and J gave up 6 bases, with 19 bases separating them. The germline CDR1 and CDR2 sequences are SEHNR and FQNEAQ (reference sequence). The CDR3, as DNA: TGTGCCAGCAGCCCTTGGACCGACCTGGGGGATGGCTACACCTTC. Its protein product is CASSPWTDLGDGYTF.

CDR3 sequence: CSAHSRGEDNEQFF. CDR3 in DNA: TGCAGTGCCCACTCCCGGGGCGAGGACAATGAGCAGTTCTTC. The chain couples TRBV20-1 to TRBJ2-1, with D possibly being TRBD1 or TRBD2 (5 bases each). The CDR3 length is 14 residues. Germline V gene sequence: CDR1 DFQATT, CDR2 SNEGSKA (reference sequence). V lost 6 bases to trimming and J lost 5 bases, with 17 bases between them.

This clonotype was recorded many times. The V gene is TRBV12-3 or TRBV12-4, the J gene TRBJ2-7; 11 bases fit TRBD1. J lost 4 bases, V lost 5 bases, and 7 bases had no gene match. This CDR3 is 15 amino acids long. CDR3 DNA: TGTGCCAGCAGTATGGGACAGGGGGGAACTTACGAGCAGTACTTC. Amino acid sequence: CASSMGQGGTYEQYF.

This clonotype was seen more than once but under ten times. The rearrangement joins TRBV27 to TRBJ1-2; perhaps TRBD1 as D (5 bases). V lost 5 bases and J lost 7, with 14 bases in between. The CDR3 is made up of 13 amino acids. Germline-derived CDR1 and CDR2 are MNHEY and SMNVEV (reference sequence). The DNA for the CDR3 is TGTGCCAGCAGTGTATTACAGGACCGTGGCTACACCTTC. It translates to CASSVLQDRGYTF.

This clonotype was counted only a few times. The chain is built from TRBV9 and TRBJ2-2; D not resolved. V dropped 4 bases and J dropped 0 bases, with 7 bases sitting between them. CDR3 length equals 14 residues. Germline V gene lookup returns CDR1 SGDLS and CDR2 YYNGEE. CDR3 sequence: CASSYNSNTGELFF. The CDR3 nucleotides are TGTGCCAGCAGCTACAACTCGAACACCGGGGAGCTGTTTTTT.

This clonotype has more than one count but fewer than ten. The chain couples TRBV27 to TRBJ2-2; 9 bases are a match to TRBD1. Germline V gives CDR1 MNHEY, CDR2 SMNVEV (reference sequence). V lost 1 base and J lost 6; bases outside the gene matches: 9. The CDR3 is made up of 17 amino acids. CDR3 DNA sequence: TGTGCCAGCAGTTTATTCAGTACGGGACAGGGACCCGGGGAGCTGTTTTTT. Translating it yields CASSLFSTGQGPGELFF.

Concerning this clonotype itself: The conserved phenylalanine or tryptophan is not found at the CDR3 terminus, so this likely reflects a read error. The J gene is TRBJ2-2, the V gene TRBV11-2; 8 bases match TRBD1. The CDR3 length is 15 residues. Germline V gene sequence: CDR1 SGHAT, CDR2 FQNNGV. The trim removed 1 base at V and 5 bases at J, leaving 3 bases unmatched. Here the CDR3 reads CASSLGQGRTGELFS. The CDR3, as DNA: TGTGCCAGCAGCTTAGGACAGGGGAGGACCGGGGAGCTGTTTTCT.

The chain employs TRBV15 and TRBJ2-7; D remains ambiguous. V was trimmed by 3 bases and J by 0 bases, leaving 6 bases between them. This CDR3 is 13 amino acids long. Per the germline V gene, CDR1 is LNHNV and CDR2 is YYDKDF (reference sequence). As DNA, the CDR3 is TGTGCCACCAGCAGGGGCGGCTCCTACGAGCAGTACTTC. Encoded protein: CATSRGGSYEQYF.

Note on this clonotype: A junction end diverges from the germline sequence, so it may reflect a read error. V is TRBV27 and J is TRBJ2-5; a weak D match, TRBD1 (6 bases). This CDR3 has 17 amino acids. Germline V gene data show CDR1 as MNHEY and CDR2 as SMNVEV (reference sequence). CDR3: CASSLSRAGNREETQYF. In DNA, the CDR3 is TGTGCCAGCAGTCTATCCCGGGCAGGGAACAGGGAAGAGACCCAGTACTTC.

The chain carries TRBV29-1 and TRBJ2-7; TRBD1 is a possible D gene (7 bases). This CDR3 is built from 13 residues. V dropped 2 bases and J dropped 7 bases, with 15 bases sitting between them. Per the germline V gene, CDR1 is SQVTM and CDR2 is ANQGSEA. CDR3 protein: CSVELDPGGEQYF. CDR3 coding DNA: TGCAGCGTTGAACTCGACCCAGGGGGGGAGCAGTACTTC.

In this sample, this clonotype turned up a few times. J is TRBJ1-1 and V is TRBV6-6; D unclear. This CDR3 region has 12 residues. V was trimmed by 6 bases and J by 5 bases, leaving 10 bases between them. CDR1 is MNHNY, CDR2 SVGAGI, per germline (reference sequence). CDR3 residues: CASSWTTTEAFF. In nucleotides, the CDR3 is TGTGCCAGCAGCTGGACGACTACTGAAGCTTTCTTT.

V usage is TRBV10-2 and J usage is TRBJ1-2; D is perhaps TRBD1 (6 bases). V shed 4 bases and J shed 5 bases, with 11 bases lying between them. There are 13 residues in the CDR3. The germline V gene has CDR1 WSHSY and CDR2 SAAADI. The DNA for the CDR3 is TGCGCCAGCAGTGCAGGGGCAGCGTATGGCTACACCTTC. It specifies CASSAGAAYGYTF.

The chain combines TRBV11-2 with TRBJ2-3; 7 bases agree with TRBD2. Trimming at V came to 5 bases and at J to 6 bases, leaving 11 bases not matched to a gene. Germline lookup yields CDR1 SGHAT and CDR2 FQNNGV. There are 15 residues in the CDR3. The chain's CDR3 is CASSVGRAGYDTQYF. The CDR3 DNA is TGTGCCAGCAGCGTTGGGAGGGCAGGGTATGATACGCAGTATTTT.

The V and J genes are TRBV7-9 and TRBJ2-7; no firm D call. This CDR3 spans 13 amino acids. The germline gives CDR1 SEHNR, CDR2 FQNEAQ (reference sequence). The ends were cut back, 5 bases at V and 2 bases at J, with 10 bases in the middle. CDR3 residues: CASSRDITYEQYV. Written as DNA, the CDR3 is TGTGCCAGCAGCCGTGACATAACCTACGAGCAGTACGTC.

The V gene is TRBV7-3, the J gene TRBJ2-1; the match to TRBD1 covers 10 bases. CDR1 and CDR2 from the germline V gene are SGHTA and FQGTGA. The trim removed 5 bases at V and 5 bases at J, leaving 18 bases unmatched. The CDR3 loop spans 19 amino acids. CDR3 region: CASSPKRQGAVSFNNEQFF. The DNA of the CDR3 is TGTGCCAGCAGCCCAAAGAGACAGGGGGCCGTAAGTTTTAACAATGAGCAGTTCTTC.

The chain has TRBV27 and TRBJ2-1, with no clear D. Between the trimmed V and J ends, which lost 5 bases and 1 base, there was a span of 9 bases. Germline assignment: CDR1 MNHEY and CDR2 SMNVEV (reference sequence). The CDR3 covers 14 residues. The CDR3 here is CASSRGFSYNEQFF. The DNA of the CDR3 is TGTGCCAGCAGTAGAGGTTTTTCCTACAATGAGCAGTTCTTC.

The V call is TRBV29-1, the J call TRBJ1-1; 10 bases line up with TRBD1. With 3 bases clipped from V and 0 bases from J, the junction kept 7 bases outside the gene matches. Looked up from germline, CDR1 is SQVTM and CDR2 is ANQGSEA. This CDR3 has 16 amino acids. The CDR3 loop reads CSVDPGQGMMNTEAFF. The CDR3 DNA follows: TGCAGCGTTGACCCGGGACAGGGGATGATGAACACTGAAGCTTTCTTT.

This clonotype showed up just once. The chain recombines TRBV7-9 with TRBJ2-5, with D uncertain. V lost 5 bases to trimming and J lost 3 bases, with 13 bases between them. Germline CDR1 and CDR2: SEHNR and FQNEAQ (reference sequence). This CDR3 comprises 14 residues. As DNA, the CDR3 is TGTGCCAGCAGCGCAGACGGACGGAAAGAGACCCAGTACTTC. Amino acid sequence: CASSADGRKETQYF.

The gene calls are TRBV5-8 and TRBJ2-7; D unclear. The ends were cut back, 7 bases at V and 3 bases at J, with 5 bases in the middle. The CDR3 runs 10 residues. The germline V gene has CDR1 SGHTS and CDR2 YDEGEE. This CDR3 reads CASQNYEQYV. CDR3 in DNA: TGTGCCAGCCAAAACTACGAGCAGTACGTC.

This clonotype was observed at least ten times. CDR3 in amino acids: CASSPAGPYEQYF. The CDR3 coding sequence is TGTGCCAGCAGTCCGGCGGGTCCCTACGAGCAGTACTTC. V gene TRBV7-9 combines with J gene TRBJ2-7; possibly TRBD2 for D (5 bases). This CDR3 comprises 13 residues. V lost 6 bases to trimming and J lost 2 bases, with 11 bases between them. CDR1 is SEHNR and CDR2 is FQNEAQ in the germline V gene (reference sequence).

Only a few counts were recorded for this clonotype. The rearrangement joins TRBV11-2 to TRBJ2-2; the D call may be TRBD1 or TRBD2 (5 bases each). Germline V gene data show CDR1 as SGHAT and CDR2 as FQNNGV. The V end was cut by 5 bases, the J end by 5 bases, with 18 bases between. This CDR3 comprises 16 residues. The CDR3 DNA is TGTGCCAGCAGCCCGAGATGGGGGTTGGTAACCGGGGAGCTGTTTTTT. This codes for CASSPRWGLVTGELFF.

This clonotype has a handful of counts. The gene calls are TRBV4-2 and TRBJ2-7; TRBD2 matches at 14 bases. Trimming took 4 bases from V and 6 from J; bases not matched to a gene: 5. Germline V CDR1 and CDR2: LGHNA, YNFKEQ. CDR3 length equals 15 residues. The DNA of the CDR3 is TGTGCCAGCAGCCCCAGGACTAGCGGGGGGCTCGAGCAGTACTTC. Its protein is CASSPRTSGGLEQYF.

In this sample, this clonotype turned up a few times. The genes are TRBV12-3 or TRBV12-4 and TRBJ1-5; tentative D call: TRBD1 (6 bases). The CDR3 consists of 17 residues. Trimming shortened V by 5 bases and J by 0 bases, and 17 bases separated the two germline ends. The chain's CDR3 is CASSPEGGAYSNQPQHF. The CDR3 region has the DNA TGTGCCAGCAGTCCTGAGGGGGGCGCTTATAGCAATCAGCCCCAGCATTTT.

The chain recombines TRBV20-1 with TRBJ1-1; TRBD1 agrees at 7 bases. The germline CDR1 and CDR2 sequences are DFQATT and SNEGSKA (reference sequence). The junction had 7 bases not matched to a gene; V was cut back by 3 bases and J by 3 bases. The CDR3 sequence is 14 residues long. DNA for the CDR3: TGCAGTGCTAGTAAGGGGGCAAGGGACACTGAAGCTTTCTTT. Its protein product is CSASKGARDTEAFF.

This clonotype showed up just a few times. The V gene is TRBV12-3 or TRBV12-4, the J gene TRBJ2-4, with D hard to call. CDR3 size: 15 residues. V was trimmed by 3 bases and J by 4 bases, leaving 13 bases between them. CDR3 in DNA: TGTGCCAGCAGTTTCCAAATGGGTTTTAAAAACATTCAGTACTTC. Protein sequence: CASSFQMGFKNIQYF.

This clonotype was seen a few times. This chain uses TRBV20-1 with TRBJ2-1; 9 bases match TRBD1. The junction had 10 bases not matched to a gene; V was cut back by 6 bases and J by 7 bases. Germline lookup yields CDR1 DFQATT and CDR2 SNEGSKA (reference sequence). The CDR3 runs 14 residues. This CDR3 is CSAEGQGLGNEQFF. DNA for the CDR3: TGCAGTGCCGAGGGACAGGGTCTAGGGAATGAGCAGTTCTTC.

This clonotype was counted only a few times. The genes are TRBV5-6 and TRBJ2-2; D call uncertain. Germline V gives CDR1 SGHDT, CDR2 YYEEEE. The CDR3 is 14 residues long. Deletions cut 5 bases from V and 6 bases from J, with 14 bases between. The CDR3 loop reads CASRAGPPAGELFF. DNA of the CDR3: TGTGCCAGCAGGGCCGGTCCCCCGGCCGGGGAGCTGTTTTTT.

The rearrangement joins TRBV27 to TRBJ2-7, with 7 nucleotides matching TRBD2. V dropped 3 bases and J dropped 3; count of bases not matched to a gene: 8. Germline CDR1 reads MNHEY; CDR2 reads SMNVEV (reference sequence). The CDR3 length is 15 residues. The CDR3 DNA reads as TGTGCCAGCAGTTTGGGAAGGGGACTATACTACGAGCAGTACTTC. It encodes CASSLGRGLYYEQYF.